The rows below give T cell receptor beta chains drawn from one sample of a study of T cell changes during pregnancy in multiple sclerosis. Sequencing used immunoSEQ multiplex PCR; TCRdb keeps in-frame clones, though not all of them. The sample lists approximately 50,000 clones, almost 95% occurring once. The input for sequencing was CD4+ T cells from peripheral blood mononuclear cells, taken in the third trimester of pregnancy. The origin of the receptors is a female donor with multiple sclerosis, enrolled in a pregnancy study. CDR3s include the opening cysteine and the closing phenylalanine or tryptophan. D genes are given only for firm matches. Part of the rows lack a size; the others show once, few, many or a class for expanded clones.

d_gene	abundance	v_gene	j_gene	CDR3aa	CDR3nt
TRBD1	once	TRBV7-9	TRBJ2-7	CASSPGQGGLGQYF	TGTGCCAGCAGCCCGGGACAGGGGGGTCTTGGGCAGTACTTC
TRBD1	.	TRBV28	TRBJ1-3	CASSFPGQGAGNTIYF	TGTGCCAGCAGTTTTCCGGGACAGGGTGCTGGAAACACCATATATTTT
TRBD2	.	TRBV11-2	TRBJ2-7	CASSKGLAGGREQYF	TGTGCCAGCAGCAAGGGACTAGCGGGAGGAAGAGAGCAGTACTTC
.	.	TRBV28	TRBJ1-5	CASSLDWREHQPQHF	TGTGCCAGCAGTTTAGATTGGAGGGAACATCAGCCCCAGCATTTT
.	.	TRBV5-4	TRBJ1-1	CASSLPGRGTEAFF	TGTGCCAGCAGCTTGCCGGGTAGGGGCACTGAAGCTTTCTTT
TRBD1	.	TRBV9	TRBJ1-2	CASSRDRVQVSYTF	TGTGCCAGCAGCCGGGACAGGGTTCAGGTCAGCTACACCTTC
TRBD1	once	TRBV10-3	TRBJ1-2	CAITGDRDYGYTF	TGTGCCATCACTGGGGACAGGGACTATGGCTACACCTTC
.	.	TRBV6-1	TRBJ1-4	CASSEPTTGYNEKLFF	TGTGCCAGCAGTGAACCAACTACAGGTTATAATGAAAAACTGTTTTTT
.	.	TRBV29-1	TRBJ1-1	CSVEDPGEAFF	TGCAGCGTTGAAGATCCAGGAGAAGCTTTCTTT
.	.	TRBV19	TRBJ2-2	CASSWRVGELFF	TGTGCCAGTAGTTGGCGGGTAGGGGAGCTGTTTTTT
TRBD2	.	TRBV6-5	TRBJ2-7	CASSLTGTSGQYF	TGTGCCAGCAGCTTAACCGGGACTAGTGGGCAGTACTTC
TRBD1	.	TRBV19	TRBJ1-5	CASSMVQGQGFQPQHF	TGTGCCAGTAGCATGGTTCAGGGACAGGGGTTTCAGCCCCAGCATTTT
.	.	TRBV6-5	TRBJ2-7	CASSYNSPPYEQYF	TGTGCCAGCAGTTACAACAGCCCCCCCTACGAGCAGTACTTC
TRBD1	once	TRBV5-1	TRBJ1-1	CASSFLQGAEAFF	TGCGCCAGCAGCTTCCTACAGGGGGCTGAAGCTTTCTTT
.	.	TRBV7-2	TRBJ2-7	CASGVGVRESKQYF	TGTGCCAGCGGGGTCGGAGTTCGGGAAAGTAAGCAGTACTTC
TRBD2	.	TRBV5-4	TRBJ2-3	CASSSAMVGGFTDTQYF	TGTGCCAGCAGCTCTGCAATGGTGGGAGGGTTCACAGATACGCAGTATTTT
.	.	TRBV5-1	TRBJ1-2	CASRAWGSGTQGGYTF	TGCGCCAGCAGGGCGTGGGGAAGTGGGACGCAGGGGGGCTACACCTTC
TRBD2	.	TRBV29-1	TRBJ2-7	CSVEGGLAGALGEQYF	TGCAGCGTTGAAGGAGGATTAGCGGGAGCCCTGGGGGAGCAGTACTTC
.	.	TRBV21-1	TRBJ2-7	CASSKVVPGRGSSGLYPAHEQYF	TGTGCCAGCAGCAAAGTGGTTCCAGGGAGGGGTTCAAGCGGGCTGTACCCTGCGCACGAGCAGTACTTC
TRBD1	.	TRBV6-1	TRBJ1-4	CASSVTGGRLGNEKLFF	TGTGCCAGCAGTGTGACAGGGGGCAGGTTAGGGAATGAAAAACTGTTTTTT
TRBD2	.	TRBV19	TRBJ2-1	CASSARGEGYNEQFF	TGTGCCAGTAGTGCCCGGGGGGAGGGGTACAATGAGCAGTTCTTC
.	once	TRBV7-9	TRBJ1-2	CASSLGGLDYGYTF	TGTGCCAGCAGCTTAGGAGGGTTGGATTATGGCTACACCTTC
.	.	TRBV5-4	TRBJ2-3	CASSPAGVDTQYF	TGTGCCAGCAGCCCGGCCGGGGTGGATACGCAGTATTTT
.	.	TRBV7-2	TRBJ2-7	CASSHRSASEYFSYEQYF	TGTGCCAGCAGTCATCGGTCGGCTAGCGAGTACTTCTCCTACGAGCAGTACTTC
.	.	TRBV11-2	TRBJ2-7	CASTMLREQYF	TGTGCCAGCACCATGTTGAGGGAGCAGTACTTC
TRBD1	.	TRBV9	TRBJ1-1	CASSVDPRGQWTEAFF	TGTGCCAGCAGCGTAGATCCCCGGGGACAGTGGACTGAAGCTTTCTTT
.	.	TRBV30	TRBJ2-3	CAWSGGGISEQSTDTQYF	TGTGCCTGGAGTGGGGGAGGAATTTCGGAGCAGAGCACAGATACGCAGTATTTT
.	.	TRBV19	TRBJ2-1	CASSLGNTDINEQFF	TGTGCCAGTAGTCTCGGGAATACAGATATCAATGAGCAGTTCTTC
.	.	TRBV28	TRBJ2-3	CASSLRRGLGTDTQYF	TGTGCCAGCAGTTTACGTCGGGGATTGGGCACAGATACGCAGTATTTT
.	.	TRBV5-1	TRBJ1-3	CASSFLGGDGNTIYF	TGCGCCAGCAGCTTTTTAGGGGGGGACGGAAACACCATATATTTT
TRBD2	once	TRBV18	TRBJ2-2	CASSPLIAGASNTGELFF	TGTGCCAGCTCACCCCTAATAGCGGGAGCGTCGAACACCGGGGAGCTGTTTTTT
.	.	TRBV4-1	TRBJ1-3	CASSQEGRTGNTIYF	TGCGCCAGCAGCCAAGAAGGCAGGACTGGAAACACCATATATTTT
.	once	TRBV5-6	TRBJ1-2	CASSSGYGYTF	TGTGCCAGCAGCTCGGGGTATGGCTACACCTTC
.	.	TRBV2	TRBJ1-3	CASSLSSGNTIYF	TGTGCCAGCAGTCTGAGCTCTGGAAACACCATATATTTT
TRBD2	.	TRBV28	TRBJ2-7	CASSSSGGISYEQYF	TGTGCCAGCAGTTCTAGCGGAGGAATCTCCTACGAGCAGTACTTC
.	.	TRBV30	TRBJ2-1	CAWSVRSGVSYNEQFF	TGTGCCTGGAGTGTACGGTCAGGGGTTTCCTACAATGAGCAGTTCTTC
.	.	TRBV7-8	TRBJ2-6	CASSLAVGANVLTF	TGTGCCAGCAGCTTAGCTGTAGGGGCCAACGTCCTGACTTTC
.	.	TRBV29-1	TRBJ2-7	CSVEEYSYEQYF	TGCAGCGTTGAAGAGTACAGCTACGAGCAGTACTTC
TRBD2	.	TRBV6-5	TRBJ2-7	CASSSSGRSYEQYF	TGTGCCAGCAGTTCCAGCGGGAGGTCCTACGAGCAGTACTTC
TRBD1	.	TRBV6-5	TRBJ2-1	CASKSTGGGYEQFF	TGTGCCAGCAAATCTACAGGGGGCGGCTATGAGCAGTTCTTC
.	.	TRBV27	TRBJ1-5	CASSPPRQPDSNQPQHF	TGTGCCAGCAGTCCCCCCCGACAGCCTGATAGCAATCAGCCCCAGCATTTT
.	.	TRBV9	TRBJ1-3	CASSAHLELAGNTIYF	TGTGCCAGCAGCGCCCACCTGGAGTTGGCTGGAAACACCATATATTTT
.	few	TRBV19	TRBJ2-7	CASSSGWRGSYEQYF	TGTGCCAGTAGTTCTGGGTGGCGGGGCTCCTACGAGCAGTACTTC
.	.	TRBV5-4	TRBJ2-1	CASSLSRNEQFF	TGTGCCAGCAGCTTGTCTCGGAATGAGCAGTTCTTC
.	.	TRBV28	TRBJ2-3	CASSPFPTDTQYF	TGTGCCAGCAGTCCCTTCCCCACAGATACGCAGTATTTT
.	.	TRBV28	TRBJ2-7	CASSGARYEQYF	TGTGCCAGCAGTGGGGCGCGCTACGAGCAGTACTTC
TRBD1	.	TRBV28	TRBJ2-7	CASIDDRGAYEQYF	TGTGCCAGCATCGACGACAGGGGAGCCTACGAGCAGTACTTC
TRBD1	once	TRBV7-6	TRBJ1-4	CASSAQGASNEKLFF	TGTGCCAGCAGCGCCCAGGGGGCCTCTAATGAAAAACTGTTTTTT
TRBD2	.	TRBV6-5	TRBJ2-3	CASRGRGTDTQYF	TGTGCCAGCAGGGGGAGGGGCACAGATACGCAGTATTTT
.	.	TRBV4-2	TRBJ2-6	CASSQDSSPGANVLTF	TGTGCCAGCAGCCAAGATAGTAGTCCCGGGGCCAACGTCCTGACTTTC
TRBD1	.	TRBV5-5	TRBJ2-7	CASSHAGTGLYEQYF	TGTGCCAGCAGCCACGCCGGGACAGGGCTCTACGAGCAGTACTTC
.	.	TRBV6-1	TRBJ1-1	CASSEVVAGTEAFF	TGTGCCAGCAGTGAAGTTGTGGCGGGCACTGAAGCTTTCTTT
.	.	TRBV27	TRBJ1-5	CASSLFHSYSNQPQHF	TGTGCCAGCAGTTTATTCCACAGCTATAGCAATCAGCCCCAGCATTTT
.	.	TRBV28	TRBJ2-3	CASSLVRLAPDTQYF	TGTGCCAGCAGTTTAGTTCGGCTAGCTCCAGATACGCAGTATTTT
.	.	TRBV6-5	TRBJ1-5	CASRARGGGPQHF	TGTGCCAGCAGGGCACGGGGCGGGGGGCCCCAGCATTTT
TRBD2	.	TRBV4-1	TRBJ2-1	CASSQDLAGGFNEQFF	TGCGCCAGCAGCCAAGATCTAGCGGGAGGGTTCAATGAGCAGTTCTTC
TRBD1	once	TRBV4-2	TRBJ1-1	CASSPRQGVEDTEAFF	TGTGCCAGCAGCCCGCGACAGGGAGTGGAGGACACTGAAGCTTTCTTT
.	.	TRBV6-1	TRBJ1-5	CASSENGFSGPQHF	TGTGCCAGCAGTGAAAATGGGTTCTCGGGGCCCCAGCATTTT
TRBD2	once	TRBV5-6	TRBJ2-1	CASSLSGRPSSYNEQFF	TGTGCCAGCAGCTTGAGCGGGAGGCCCTCCAGCTACAATGAGCAGTTCTTC